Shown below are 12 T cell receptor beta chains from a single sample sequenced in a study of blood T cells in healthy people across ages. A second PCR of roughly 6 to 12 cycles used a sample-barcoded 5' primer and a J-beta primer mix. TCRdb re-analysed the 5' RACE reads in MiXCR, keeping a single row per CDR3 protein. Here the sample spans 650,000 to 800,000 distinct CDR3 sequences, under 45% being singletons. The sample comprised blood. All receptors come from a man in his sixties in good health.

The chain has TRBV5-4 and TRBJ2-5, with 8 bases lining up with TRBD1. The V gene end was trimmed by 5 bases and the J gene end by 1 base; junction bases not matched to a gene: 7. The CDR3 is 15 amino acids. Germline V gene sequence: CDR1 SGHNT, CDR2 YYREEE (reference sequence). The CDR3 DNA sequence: TGTGCCAGCAGTCCCAAGACAGGGGCCCAAGAGACCCAGTACTTC. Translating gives CASSPKTGAQETQYF. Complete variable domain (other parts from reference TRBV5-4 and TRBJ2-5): ETGVTQSPTHLIKTRGQQVTLRCSSQSGHNTVSWYQQALGQGPQFIFQYYREEENGRGNFPPRFSGLQFPNYSSELNVNALELDDSALYLCASSPKTGAQETQYFGPGTRLLVL.

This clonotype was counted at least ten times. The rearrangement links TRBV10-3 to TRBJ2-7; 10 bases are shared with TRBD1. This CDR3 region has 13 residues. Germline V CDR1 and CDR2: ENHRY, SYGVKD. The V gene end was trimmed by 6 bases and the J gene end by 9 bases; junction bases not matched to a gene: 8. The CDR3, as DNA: TGTGCCATCAGACCCGGGACAGGGGATTGGCAGTACTTC. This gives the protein CAIRPGTGDWQYF.

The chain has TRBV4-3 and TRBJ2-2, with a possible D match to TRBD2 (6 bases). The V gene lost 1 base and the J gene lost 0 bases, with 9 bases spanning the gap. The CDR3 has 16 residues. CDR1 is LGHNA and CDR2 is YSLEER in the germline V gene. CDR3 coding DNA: TGCGCCAGCAGCCAAGGGGAGGTTTCGAACACCGGGGAGCTGTTTTTT. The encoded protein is CASSQGEVSNTGELFF.

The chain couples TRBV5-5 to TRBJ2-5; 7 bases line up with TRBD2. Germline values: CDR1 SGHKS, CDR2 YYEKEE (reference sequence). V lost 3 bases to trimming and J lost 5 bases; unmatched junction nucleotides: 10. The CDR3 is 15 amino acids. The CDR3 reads CASSSPMGGGETQYF. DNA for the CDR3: TGTGCCAGCAGCTCCCCGATGGGGGGAGGGGAGACCCAGTACTTC.

The CDR3 DNA reads as TGTGCCAGCAGCTCTCCTGCGGGGGGGCCCACAGATACGCAGTATTTT. It specifies CASSSPAGGPTDTQYF. The rearrangement joins TRBV6-2 or TRBV6-3 to TRBJ2-3; the match to TRBD2 covers 9 bases. Germline V gene data show CDR1 as MNHEY and CDR2 as SVGEGT. The CDR3 runs to 16 residues. With 6 bases clipped from V and 2 bases from J, the junction kept 9 bases outside the gene matches.

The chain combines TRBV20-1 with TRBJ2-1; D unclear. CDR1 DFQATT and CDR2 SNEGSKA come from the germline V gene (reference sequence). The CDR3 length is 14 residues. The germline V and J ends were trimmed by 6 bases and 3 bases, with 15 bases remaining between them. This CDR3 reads CSATSPRIYNEQFF. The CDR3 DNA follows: TGCAGTGCCACGAGCCCCCGGATCTACAATGAGCAGTTCTTC.

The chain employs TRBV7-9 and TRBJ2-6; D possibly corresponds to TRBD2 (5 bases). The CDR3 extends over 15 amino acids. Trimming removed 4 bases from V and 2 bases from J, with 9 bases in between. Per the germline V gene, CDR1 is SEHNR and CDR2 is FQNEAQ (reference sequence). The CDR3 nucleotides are TGTGCCAGCAGCTCACCTAGCACTGGGGCCAACGTCCTGACTTTC. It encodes CASSSPSTGANVLTF.

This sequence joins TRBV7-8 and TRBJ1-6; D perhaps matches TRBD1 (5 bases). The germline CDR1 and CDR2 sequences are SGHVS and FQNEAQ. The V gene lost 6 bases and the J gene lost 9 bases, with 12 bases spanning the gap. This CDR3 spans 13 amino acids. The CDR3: CASSRGGSSPLHF. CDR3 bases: TGTGCCAGCAGTCGGGGGGGGTCTTCACCCCTCCACTTT.

CDR3 nucleotides: TGTGCCAGCAGCTTCTGGGGCGGCAATGAGCAGTTCTTC. This encodes CASSFWGGNEQFF. J is TRBJ2-1 and V is TRBV5-6; D possibly corresponds to TRBD1 (5 bases). Trimming pared 2 bases from V and 6 bases from J, leaving 9 bases between. The CDR3 length is 13 residues. Germline assignment: CDR1 SGHDT and CDR2 YYEEEE.

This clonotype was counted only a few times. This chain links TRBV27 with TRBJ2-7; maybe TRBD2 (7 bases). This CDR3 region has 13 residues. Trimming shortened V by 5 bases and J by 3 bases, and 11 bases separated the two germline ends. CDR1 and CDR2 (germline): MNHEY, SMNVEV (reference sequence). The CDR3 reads CASSRGDYYEQYF. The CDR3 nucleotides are TGTGCCAGCAGTAGGGGGGACTACTACGAGCAGTACTTC.

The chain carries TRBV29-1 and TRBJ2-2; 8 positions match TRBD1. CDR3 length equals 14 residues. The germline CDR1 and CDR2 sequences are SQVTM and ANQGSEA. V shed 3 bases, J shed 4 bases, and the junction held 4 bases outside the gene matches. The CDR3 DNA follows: TGCAGCGTTGAGGACAGGGTGTCCACCGGGGAGCTGTTTTTT. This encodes CSVEDRVSTGELFF.

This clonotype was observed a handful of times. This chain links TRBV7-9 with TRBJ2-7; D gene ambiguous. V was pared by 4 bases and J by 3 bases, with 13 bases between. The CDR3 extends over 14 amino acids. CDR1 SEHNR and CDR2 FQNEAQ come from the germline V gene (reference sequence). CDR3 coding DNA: TGTGCCAGCAGCTCAGGCCGGAAACACTACGAGCAGTACTTC. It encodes CASSSGRKHYEQYF.